These 25 T cell receptor beta chains originate from one sample sequenced in a study of CD8 T cells in Susac syndrome. 0.5 to 1 ug RNA was reverse transcribed with random hexamers. TCRdb fed the immunoSEQ multiplex PCR reads into MiXCR, producing one record per CDR3 protein. In the table there are about 210,000 distinct CDR3 sequences, around 96% of which are singletons. Sequencing was done on a sample of CD4+ T cells from PBMCs. The receptor source for this set is a human donor with multiple sclerosis.

This clonotype was seen only once. This chain links TRBV3-1 with TRBJ1-3, with a weak D call TRBD1 (6 bases). V lost 2 bases and J lost 2, with 19 bases in between. Germline CDR1 reads LGHDT; CDR2 reads YNNKEL (reference sequence). CDR3 length: 18 amino acids. CDR3 sequence: CASSQNSPTGITGNTIYF. CDR3 in DNA: TGTGCCAGCAGCCAAAATTCACCGACAGGTATTACTGGAAACACCATATATTTT.

V and J are TRBV6-5 and TRBJ1-4; D not resolved. CDR3 length: 14 residues. Trimming took off 6 bases at V and 3 bases at J, with 11 bases between the two ends. The germline V gene encodes CDR1 MNHEY and CDR2 SVGAGI. In nucleotides, the CDR3 is TGTGCCAGCAGACCGGACGGACCTAATGAAAAACTGTTTTTT. It codes for CASRPDGPNEKLFF.

This chain connects TRBV18 to TRBJ2-1; D is unclear. From germline, CDR1 is KGHSH and CDR2 LQKENI. Trimming removed 2 bases at V and 6 bases at J, with 8 bases between. The length of the CDR3 is 13 residues. CDR3 DNA sequence: TGTGCCAGCTCACCAGAATCCAGCAATGAGCAGTTCTTC. It encodes CASSPESSNEQFF. Based on the CDR3 plus reference TRBV18 and TRBJ2-1, the full variable domain is NAGVMQNPRHLVRRRGQEARLRCSPMKGHSHVYWYRQLPEEGLKFMVYLQKENIIDESGMPKERFSAEFPKEGPSILRIQQVVRGDSAAYFCASSPESSNEQFFGPGTRLTVL.

The genes are TRBV30 and TRBJ2-1, with 7 bases that match TRBD2. After removal of 1 base from V and 12 bases from J, the junction contained 9 bases not matched to a gene. The germline gives CDR1 GTSNPN, CDR2 SVGIG (reference sequence). The CDR3 sequence is 13 residues long. The CDR3 loop is CAWSAREAGPQFF. CDR3 in DNA: TGTGCCTGGAGTGCCCGGGAGGCGGGACCGCAGTTCTTC. Complete variable domain (other parts from reference TRBV30 and TRBJ2-1): SQTIHQWPATLVQPVGSPLSLECTVEGTSNPNLYWYRQAAGRGLQLLFYSVGIGQISSEVPQNLSASRPQDRQFILSSKKLLLSDSGFYLCAWSAREAGPQFFGPGTRLTVL.

This sequence joins TRBV29-1 and TRBJ2-1, with D unclear. The CDR3 covers 11 residues. The V end was cut by 4 bases, the J end by 8 bases, with 9 bases between. The V gene's germline CDR1 is SQVTM and CDR2 ANQGSEA. Written as DNA, the CDR3 is TGCAGCGTTGCTAGGGCCGATGAGCAGTTCTTC. Translating gives CSVARADEQFF.

This chain links TRBV18 with TRBJ2-7; D unclear. V lost 6 bases to trimming and J lost 2 bases, with 11 bases between them. This CDR3 comprises 13 residues. CDR1 KGHSH and CDR2 LQKENI come from the germline V gene. This chain's CDR3 is CASSHGGTYEQYF. The CDR3 DNA reads TGTGCCAGCTCCCACGGCGGCACCTACGAGCAGTACTTC.

The V call is TRBV2, the J call TRBJ2-1, with D perhaps matching TRBD2 (5 bases). The CDR3 consists of 13 residues. V shed 7 bases and J shed 2 bases, with 9 bases lying between them. The germline CDR1 and CDR2 sequences are SNHLY and FYNNEI. The CDR3 DNA follows: TGTGCCAGCACGGCGGGCACCTACAATGAGCAGTTCTTC. As protein: CASTAGTYNEQFF. The whole variable domain, filled in from reference TRBV2 and TRBJ2-1, reads EPEVTQTPSHQVTQMGQEVILRCVPISNHLYFYWYRQILGQKVEFLVSFYNNEISEKSEIFDDQFSVERPDGSNFTLKIRSTKLEDSAMYFCASTAGTYNEQFFGPGTRLTVL.

The V and J genes are TRBV28 and TRBJ2-1, with D perhaps matching TRBD2 (8 bases). Germline-derived CDR1 and CDR2 are MDHEN and SYDVKM. Trimming pared 6 bases from V and 6 bases from J, leaving 24 bases between. The CDR3 has 17 amino acids. The DNA for the CDR3 is TGTGCCAGCAGCATCCCTTTAGGGGGCGGGAGGCTCAATGAGCAGTTCTTC. Translation gives CASSIPLGGGRLNEQFF.

This rearrangement joins TRBV1 to TRBJ2-5; the table's D call, TRBD1, was not checked against the DNA. TRBV1 is flagged as a pseudogene. This CDR3 has 13 residues. The CDR3 sequence: CTSSLPRGETQYF. DNA for the CDR3: TGCACCAGCAGCCTTCCGAGGGGGGAAACCCAGTACTTC.

The chain recombines TRBV29-1 with TRBJ1-2, with TRBD1 matching over 11 bases. With 2 bases clipped from V and 8 bases from J, the junction kept 7 bases outside the gene matches. Looked up from germline, CDR1 is SQVTM and CDR2 is ANQGSEA. This CDR3 region has 14 residues. The CDR3: CSVERTGGEDGYTF. Written as DNA, the CDR3 is TGCAGCGTTGAAAGGACAGGGGGCGAAGACGGCTACACCTTC.

V gene TRBV20-1 combines with J gene TRBJ1-5; D may be TRBD1 (6 bases). V lost 2 bases and J lost 1, with 15 bases in between. The CDR3 length is 16 residues. Germline values: CDR1 DFQATT, CDR2 SNEGSKA (reference sequence). The CDR3 coding sequence is TGCAGTGCTAGATCCAGGGGAGTGGGGAGCAATCAGCCCCAGCATTTT. The encoded protein is CSARSRGVGSNQPQHF.

This clonotype came up once. V gene TRBV5-1 combines with J gene TRBJ2-3; 9 bases align to TRBD1. Unmatched junction bases numbered 5, after V lost 1 base and J lost 2 bases. CDR1 and CDR2 from the germline V gene are SGHRS and YFSETQ. CDR3 length: 16 residues. The CDR3 DNA reads TGCGCCAGCAGCTTGACCGGACAGGGGTACACAGATACGCAGTATTTT. Amino acid sequence: CASSLTGQGYTDTQYF.

This clonotype has just one count. The chain combines TRBV9 with TRBJ2-1; 8 bases fit TRBD2. This CDR3 is 17 amino acids long. The V gene end was trimmed by 4 bases and the J gene end by 1 base; junction bases not matched to a gene: 10. Germline V gene lookup returns CDR1 SGDLS and CDR2 YYNGEE. CDR3 in amino acids: CASSSPKGGGSYNEQFF. CDR3 coding DNA: TGTGCCAGCAGCTCCCCTAAGGGCGGGGGGTCCTACAATGAGCAGTTCTTC.

The chain links TRBV18 to TRBJ2-5; D is unclear. The CDR3 loop spans 13 amino acids. The V and J ends lost 2 bases and 1 base respectively, with 5 bases between them. Looked up from germline, CDR1 is KGHSH and CDR2 is LQKENI. CDR3 loop: CASSPKVQETQYF. For the CDR3, the DNA is TGTGCCAGCTCACCAAAGGTCCAAGAGACCCAGTACTTC. The full variable domain, completed using reference TRBV18 and TRBJ2-5, is NAGVMQNPRHLVRRRGQEARLRCSPMKGHSHVYWYRQLPEEGLKFMVYLQKENIIDESGMPKERFSAEFPKEGPSILRIQQVVRGDSAAYFCASSPKVQETQYFGPGTRLLVL.

The chain recombines TRBV11-2 with TRBJ1-5; D is uncertain. The CDR3 is 13 residues long. Between the trimmed V and J ends, which lost 2 bases and 1 base, there was a span of 3 bases. Germline V lookup: CDR1 SGHAT, CDR2 FQNNGV. The CDR3 region is CASSLHSNQPQHF. As DNA, the CDR3 is TGTGCCAGCAGCTTACACAGCAATCAGCCCCAGCATTTT. The variable domain in full, with the rest retrieved from reference TRBV11-2 and TRBJ1-5, is EAGVAQSPRYKIIEKRQSVAFWCNPISGHATLYWYQQILGQGPKLLIQFQNNGVVDDSQLPKDRFSAERLKGVDSTLKIQPAKLEDSAVYLCASSLHSNQPQHFGDGTRLSIL.

The gene calls are TRBV30 and TRBJ1-5; D not certain. Per the germline V gene, CDR1 is GTSNPN and CDR2 is SVGIG (reference sequence). V lost 5 bases, J lost 2 bases, and 10 bases lay in between. The CDR3 is made up of 13 amino acids. CDR3 sequence: CAWGSGGNQPQHF. The CDR3 nucleotides are TGTGCCTGGGGATCAGGAGGCAATCAGCCCCAGCATTTT.

The V call is TRBV2, the J call TRBJ1-5; tentative D call: TRBD1 (6 bases). V lost 7 bases and J lost 3, with 7 bases in between. Germline CDR1 is SNHLY and CDR2 is FYNNEI. This CDR3 comprises 12 residues. In nucleotides, the CDR3 is TGTGCCAGCAAGGGGGACAATCAGCCCCAGCATTTT. Translated: CASKGDNQPQHF.

The chain is built from TRBV29-1 and TRBJ2-7; the D gene is possibly TRBD1 (6 bases). V dropped 5 bases and J dropped 3 bases, with 8 bases sitting between them. Germline lookup yields CDR1 SQVTM and CDR2 ANQGSEA. This CDR3 has 11 residues. For the CDR3, the DNA is TGCAGCGTTAGGACAGACTACGAGCAGTACTTC. It codes for CSVRTDYEQYF.

The chain employs TRBV29-1 and TRBJ1-1; D not resolved. CDR3 size: 12 residues. The ends were cut back, 5 bases at V and 5 bases at J, with 12 bases in the middle. Germline loops: CDR1 SQVTM, CDR2 ANQGSEA. The CDR3 loop reads CSVSRLQTEAFF. In DNA form, the CDR3 reads TGCAGCGTTTCCAGGTTACAAACTGAAGCTTTCTTT.

V gene TRBV7-9 combines with J gene TRBJ2-1, with D maybe TRBD1 (6 bases). Germline V gene lookup returns CDR1 SEHNR and CDR2 FQNEAQ (reference sequence). Trimming pared 4 bases from V and 8 bases from J, leaving 21 bases between. The CDR3 runs 16 residues. The CDR3 nucleotides are TGTGCCAGCAGCTGGGGGCGTTTTAAGAGCGACCATGAGCAGTTCTTC. Amino acids: CASSWGRFKSDHEQFF.

CDR3 amino acids: CASTGFRTDTQYF. DNA of the CDR3: TGTGCCAGCACAGGGTTCCGCACAGATACGCAGTATTTT. This chain joins TRBV12-3 or TRBV12-4 and TRBJ2-3; D might be TRBD1 (5 bases). The CDR3 sequence is 13 residues long. The V gene lost 7 bases and the J gene lost 1 base, with 9 bases spanning the gap.

The DNA for the CDR3 is TGTGCCAGCAGCCCCCCTGGACTAGGGTACAATGAGCAGTTCTTC. Encoded protein: CASSPPGLGYNEQFF. The rearrangement uses TRBV9 and TRBJ2-1; TRBD2 matches at 7 bases. The CDR3 runs 15 residues. Germline V lookup: CDR1 SGDLS, CDR2 YYNGEE. Losses at the gene ends were 4 bases for V and 4 bases for J; bases not matched to a gene: 8. Together with reference TRBV9 and TRBJ2-1, the CDR3 gives the full variable domain: DSGVTQTPKHLITATGQRVTLRCSPRSGDLSVYWYQQSLDQGLQFLIQYYNGEERAKGNILERFSAQQFPDLHSELNLSSLELGDSALYFCASSPPGLGYNEQFFGPGTRLTVL.

The chain joins TRBV6-4 to TRBJ1-2; tentative D call: TRBD1 (5 bases). The V and J ends lost 2 bases and 8 bases respectively, with 9 bases between them. The CDR3 covers 12 residues. Germline V CDR1 and CDR2: MRHNA, SNTAGT. The CDR3 loop reads CASSDRGWGYTF. CDR3 nucleotide sequence: TGTGCCAGCAGTGACAGGGGTTGGGGCTACACCTTC.

The rearrangement joins TRBV20-1 to TRBJ2-3, with 7 bases that match TRBD2. The V gene end was trimmed by 4 bases and the J gene end by 6 bases; junction bases not matched to a gene: 10. Germline V gene lookup returns CDR1 DFQATT and CDR2 SNEGSKA (reference sequence). The CDR3 totals 14 residues. The CDR3 loop is CSANMGGSFDTQYF. The CDR3 nucleotides are TGCAGTGCTAATATGGGCGGGAGTTTTGATACGCAGTATTTT.

This chain connects TRBV9 to TRBJ1-2; D uncertain. The CDR3 length is 11 residues. The V and J ends lost 0 bases and 11 bases respectively, with 8 bases between them. Per the germline V gene, CDR1 is SGDLS and CDR2 is YYNGEE. As DNA, the CDR3 is TGTGCCAGCAGCGTAGATGGTGCTTACACCTTC. This sequence encodes CASSVDGAYTF.